The clone carrying this TCR beta chain has at least ten counts. A TCRbeta library incorporating unique molecular identifiers was prepared. TCRdb re-called the PCR reads through MiXCR, storing one row per CDR3 protein. The sample comprises 330,000 or so distinct CDR3 sequences, roughly a tenth of which are singletons, and around 7.6% rests with the top ten. The CDR3 loop spans 13 amino acids. Looked up from germline, CDR1 is ENHRY and CDR2 is SYGVKD. V lost 0 bases, J lost 9 bases, and 6 bases lay in between. This sample was included in a study of T-cell reconstitution after alpha-beta-depleted transplantation in children.

This clonotype was obtained from a boy in the first two years of life with acute myeloid leukemia, due to receive a stem cell transplant. The chain couples TRBV10-3 to TRBJ1-6; D might be TRBD1 (6 bases). The sample here was PBMCs, taken before TCRalphabeta/CD19-depleted stem cell transplant. The CDR3 DNA is TGTGCCATCAGTGAGTCAGGGGGTTCACCCCTCCACTTT. Translated: CAISESGGSPLHF.